Many counts were recorded for the clone carrying this TCR beta chain. What it binds is not known. Per germline, CDR1 SEHNR and CDR2 FQNEAQ (reference sequence). This CDR3 contains 15 residues. V lost 2 bases and J lost 0, with 7 bases in between. Each cDNA molecule carried a unique molecular identifier. TCRdb reanalysed the 5' RACE reads using MiXCR and keeps one entry per CDR3 protein. Of roughly 63,000 distinct CDR3 sequences listed, under 15% are singletons. The sample belongs to a study of early T cells in non-severe SARS-CoV-2 infection. Study-level findings and limits: A preference for anti-spike CD8 responses marked VDJdb matching, which missed private and CD4 specificities.

Sequenced input: whole blood. This receptor was identified in an adult who was a healthcare worker with PCR-confirmed SARS-CoV-2 infection or an uninfected control (not recorded which). This chain joins TRBV7-9 and TRBJ2-2; D remains ambiguous. In DNA form, the CDR3 reads TGTGCCAGCAGCTTACGTCTATCGAACACCGGGGAGCTGTTTTTT. This codes for CASSLRLSNTGELFF.